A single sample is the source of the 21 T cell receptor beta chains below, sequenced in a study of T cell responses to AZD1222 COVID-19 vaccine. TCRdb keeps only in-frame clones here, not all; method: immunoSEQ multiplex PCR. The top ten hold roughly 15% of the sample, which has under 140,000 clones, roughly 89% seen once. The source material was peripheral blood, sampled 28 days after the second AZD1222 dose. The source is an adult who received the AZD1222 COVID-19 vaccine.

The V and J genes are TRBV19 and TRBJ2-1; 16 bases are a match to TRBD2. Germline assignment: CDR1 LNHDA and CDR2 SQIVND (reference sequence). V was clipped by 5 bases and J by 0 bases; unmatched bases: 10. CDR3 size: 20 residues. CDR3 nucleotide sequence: TGTGCCAGTAGTCCGGGACTAGCGGGAGGGCGCCCTAGCTCCTACAATGAGCAGTTCTTC. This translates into CASSPGLAGGRPSSYNEQFF.

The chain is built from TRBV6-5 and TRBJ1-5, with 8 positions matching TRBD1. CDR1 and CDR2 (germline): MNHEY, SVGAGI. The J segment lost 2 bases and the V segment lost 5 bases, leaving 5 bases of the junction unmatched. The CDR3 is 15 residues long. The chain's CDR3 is CASSHLTGGNQPQHF. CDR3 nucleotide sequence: TGTGCCAGCAGTCATCTGACAGGGGGCAATCAGCCCCAGCATTTT.

The CDR3 nucleotides are TGTGCCAGCAGCTTAGAAGGGGGGATCGGCGGAAACACCATATATTTT. This sequence encodes CASSLEGGIGGNTIYF. The J gene is TRBJ1-3, the V gene TRBV7-8; D possibly corresponds to TRBD1 (6 bases). Germline loops: CDR1 SGHVS, CDR2 FQNEAQ. The CDR3 covers 16 residues. V was cut by 1 base and J by 4 bases, with 14 bases left in between.

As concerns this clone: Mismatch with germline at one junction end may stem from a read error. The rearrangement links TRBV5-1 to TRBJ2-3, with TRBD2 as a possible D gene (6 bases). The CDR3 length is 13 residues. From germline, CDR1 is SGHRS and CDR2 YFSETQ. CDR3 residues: CASSRGGADTQYF. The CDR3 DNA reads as TGCGCCAGCAGTCGCGGAGGGGCAGATACCCAGTATTTT.

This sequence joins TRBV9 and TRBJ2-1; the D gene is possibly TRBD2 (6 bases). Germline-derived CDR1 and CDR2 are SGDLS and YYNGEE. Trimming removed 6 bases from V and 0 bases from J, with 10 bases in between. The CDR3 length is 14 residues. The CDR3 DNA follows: TGTGCCAGCACAGGAGGGAGCTCCTACAATGAGCAGTTCTTC. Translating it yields CASTGGSSYNEQFF. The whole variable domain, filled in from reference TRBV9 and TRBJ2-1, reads DSGVTQTPKHLITATGQRVTLRCSPRSGDLSVYWYQQSLDQGLQFLIQYYNGEERAKGNILERFSAQQFPDLHSELNLSSLELGDSALYFCASTGGSSYNEQFFGPGTRLTVL.

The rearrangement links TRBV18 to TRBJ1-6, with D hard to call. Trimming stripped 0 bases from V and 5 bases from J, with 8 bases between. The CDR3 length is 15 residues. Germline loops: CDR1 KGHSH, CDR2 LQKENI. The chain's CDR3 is CASSPPGFNNSPLHF. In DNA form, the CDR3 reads TGTGCCAGCTCACCACCCGGTTTTAATAATTCACCCCTCCACTTT.

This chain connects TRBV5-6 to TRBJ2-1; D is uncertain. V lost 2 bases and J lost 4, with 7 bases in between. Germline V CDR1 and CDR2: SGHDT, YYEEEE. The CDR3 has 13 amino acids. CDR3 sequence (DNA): TGTGCCAGCAGCTTTAAAGTTTACAATGAGCAGTTCTTC. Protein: CASSFKVYNEQFF.

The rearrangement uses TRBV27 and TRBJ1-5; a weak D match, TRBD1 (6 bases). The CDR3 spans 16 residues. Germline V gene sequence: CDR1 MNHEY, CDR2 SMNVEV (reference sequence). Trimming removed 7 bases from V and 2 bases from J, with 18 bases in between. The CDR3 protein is CASKKQQGLGNQPQHF. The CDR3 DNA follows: TGTGCCAGCAAAAAACAACAGGGCCTCGGCAATCAGCCCCAGCATTTT.

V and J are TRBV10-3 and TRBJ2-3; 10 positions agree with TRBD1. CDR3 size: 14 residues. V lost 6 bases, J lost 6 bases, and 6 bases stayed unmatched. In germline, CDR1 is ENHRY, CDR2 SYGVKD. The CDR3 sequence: CAIREGTGADTQYF. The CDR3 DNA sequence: TGTGCCATCAGAGAAGGGACAGGGGCTGATACGCAGTATTTT.

The CDR3 is CASSEFGTGANSPLHF. In DNA form, the CDR3 reads TGTGCCAGCAGTGAATTTGGGACAGGGGCTAATTCACCCCTCCACTTT. The chain combines TRBV6-1 with TRBJ1-6, with 10 bases lining up with TRBD1. Germline CDR1 is MNHNS and CDR2 is SASEGT. The J segment lost 6 bases and the V segment lost 2 bases, leaving 4 bases of the junction unmatched. The CDR3 is 16 residues long.

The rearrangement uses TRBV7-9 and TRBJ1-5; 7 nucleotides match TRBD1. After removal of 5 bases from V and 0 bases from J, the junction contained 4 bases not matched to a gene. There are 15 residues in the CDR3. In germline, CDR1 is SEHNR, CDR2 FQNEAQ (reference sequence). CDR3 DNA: TGTGCCAGCAGCGCGACAGGGAATAGCAATCAGCCCCAGCATTTT. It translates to CASSATGNSNQPQHF. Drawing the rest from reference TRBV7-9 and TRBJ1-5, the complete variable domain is DTGVSQNPRHKITKRGQNVTFRCDPISEHNRLYWYRQTLGQGPEFLTYFQNEAQLEKSRLLSDRFSAERPKGSFSTLEIQRTEQGDSAMYLCASSATGNSNQPQHFGDGTRLSIL.

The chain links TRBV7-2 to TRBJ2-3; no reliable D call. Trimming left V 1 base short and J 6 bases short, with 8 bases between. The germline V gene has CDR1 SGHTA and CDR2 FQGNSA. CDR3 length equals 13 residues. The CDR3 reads CASSLGSADTQYF. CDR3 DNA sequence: TGTGCCAGCAGCTTAGGTTCGGCGGATACGCAGTATTTT. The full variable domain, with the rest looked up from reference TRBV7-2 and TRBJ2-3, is GAGVSQSPSNKVTEKGKDVELRCDPISGHTALYWYRQSLGQGLEFLIYFQGNSAPDKSGLPSDRFSAERTGGSVSTLTIQRTQQEDSAVYLCASSLGSADTQYFGPGTRLTVL.

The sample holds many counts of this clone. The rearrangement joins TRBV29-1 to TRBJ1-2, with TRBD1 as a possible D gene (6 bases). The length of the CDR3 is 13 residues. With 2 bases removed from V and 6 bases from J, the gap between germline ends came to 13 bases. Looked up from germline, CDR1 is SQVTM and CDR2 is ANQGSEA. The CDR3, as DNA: TGCAGCGTTGAAACGGGGGCCCTTGATGGCTACACCTTC. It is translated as CSVETGALDGYTF.

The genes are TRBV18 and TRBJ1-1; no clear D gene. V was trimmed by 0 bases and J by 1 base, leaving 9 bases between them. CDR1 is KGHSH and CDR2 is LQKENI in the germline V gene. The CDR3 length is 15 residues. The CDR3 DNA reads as TGTGCCAGCTCACCACCGCACGGCTCGAACACTGAAGCTTTCTTT. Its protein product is CASSPPHGSNTEAFF.

The CDR3 bases are TGTGCCAGCAGCTGGCGGACTAGCGCAGATACGCAGTATTTT. This gives the protein CASSWRTSADTQYF. V gene TRBV13 combines with J gene TRBJ2-3; 9 positions match TRBD2. V shed 4 bases, J shed 4 bases, and the junction held 3 bases outside the gene matches. The CDR3 extends over 14 amino acids. From germline, CDR1 is PRHDT and CDR2 FYEKMQ (reference sequence).

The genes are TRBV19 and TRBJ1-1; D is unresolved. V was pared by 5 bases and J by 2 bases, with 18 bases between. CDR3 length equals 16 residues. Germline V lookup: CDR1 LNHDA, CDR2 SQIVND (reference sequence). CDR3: CASSRTLASSNTEAFF. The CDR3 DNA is TGTGCCAGTAGTCGGACGTTGGCCAGTTCAAACACTGAAGCTTTCTTT.

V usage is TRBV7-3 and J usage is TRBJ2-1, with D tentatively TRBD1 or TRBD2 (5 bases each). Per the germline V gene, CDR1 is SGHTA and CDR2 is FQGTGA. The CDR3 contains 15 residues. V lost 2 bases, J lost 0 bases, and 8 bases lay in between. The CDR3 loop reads CASSLGAGSYNEQFF. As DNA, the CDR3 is TGTGCCAGCAGCTTAGGGGCGGGCTCCTACAATGAGCAGTTCTTC.

The CDR3 nucleotides read TGTGCCAGCAGTTTACGGCGCGAAGCTTTCTTT. Amino acid sequence: CASSLRREAFF. This chain uses TRBV12-3 or TRBV12-4 with TRBJ1-1, with no clear D. V lost 2 bases and J lost 8, with 6 bases in between. CDR3 length: 11 residues.

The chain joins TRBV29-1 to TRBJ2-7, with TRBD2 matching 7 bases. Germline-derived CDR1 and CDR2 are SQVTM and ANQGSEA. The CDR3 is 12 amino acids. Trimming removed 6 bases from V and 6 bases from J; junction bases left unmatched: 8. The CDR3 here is CSVRTSRTEQYF. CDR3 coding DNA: TGCAGCGTCCGGACTAGTCGGACCGAGCAGTACTTC.

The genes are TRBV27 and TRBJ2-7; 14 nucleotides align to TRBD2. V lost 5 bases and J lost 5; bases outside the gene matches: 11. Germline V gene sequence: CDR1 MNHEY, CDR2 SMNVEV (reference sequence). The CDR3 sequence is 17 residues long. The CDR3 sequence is CASSLGLAGDYSHEQYF. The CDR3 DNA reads TGTGCCAGCAGTCTGGGACTAGCGGGAGATTATAGTCACGAGCAGTACTTC.

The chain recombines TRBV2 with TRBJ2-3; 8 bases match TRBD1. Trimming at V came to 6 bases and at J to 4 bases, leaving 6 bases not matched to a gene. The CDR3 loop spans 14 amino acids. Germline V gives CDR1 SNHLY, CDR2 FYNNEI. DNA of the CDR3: TGTGCCAGCAGGGATAGGACAGGGCCAGATACGCAGTATTTT. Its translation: CASRDRTGPDTQYF.